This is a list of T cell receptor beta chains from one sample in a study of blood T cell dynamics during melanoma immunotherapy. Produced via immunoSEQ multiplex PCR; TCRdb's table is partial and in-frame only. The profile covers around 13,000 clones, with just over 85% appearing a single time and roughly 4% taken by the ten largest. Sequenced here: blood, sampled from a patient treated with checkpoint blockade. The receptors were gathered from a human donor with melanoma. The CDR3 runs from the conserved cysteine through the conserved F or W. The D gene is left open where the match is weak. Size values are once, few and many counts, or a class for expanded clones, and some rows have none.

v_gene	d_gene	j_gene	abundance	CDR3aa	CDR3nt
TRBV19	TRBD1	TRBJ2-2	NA	CASARRGQANTGELFF	TGTGCCAGCGCCAGGAGGGGACAGGCGAACACCGGGGAGCTGTTTTTT
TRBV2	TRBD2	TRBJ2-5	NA	CASSDPRLAGETQYF	TGTGCCAGCAGTGACCCCCGGCTAGCGGGAGAGACCCAGTACTTC
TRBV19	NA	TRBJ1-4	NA	CASSIGSRQSGEKLFF	TGTGCCAGTAGTATAGGCAGTCGACAGTCTGGTGAAAAACTGTTTTTT
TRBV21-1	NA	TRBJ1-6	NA	CASSLAGPTGNSPLHF	TGTGCCAGCAGCTTGGCGGGCCCGACGGGAAATTCACCCCTCCACTTT
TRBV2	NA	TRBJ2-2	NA	CASRYLNTGELFF	TGTGCCAGCAGGTACTTGAACACCGGGGAGCTGTTTTTT
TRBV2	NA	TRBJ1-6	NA	CASSNRARSPLHF	TGTGCCAGCAGCAACAGGGCTCGTTCACCCCTCCACTTT
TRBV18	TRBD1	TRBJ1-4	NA	CASSPQRATGRRANEKLFF	TGTGCCAGCTCACCACAGAGGGCGACAGGGCGTAGAGCTAATGAAAAACTGTTTTTT
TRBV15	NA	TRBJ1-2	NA	CATSISPGVMKGYTF	TGTGCCACCAGTATTTCACCAGGGGTTATGAAAGGCTACACCTTC
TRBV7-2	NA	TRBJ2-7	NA	CASSPQEDEQYF	TGTGCCAGCAGCCCACAAGAGGACGAGCAGTACTTC
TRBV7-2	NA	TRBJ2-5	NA	CASSLSGLETQYF	TGTGCCAGCAGTTTATCTGGGTTGGAGACCCAGTACTTC
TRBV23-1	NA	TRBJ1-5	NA	CASSQWPDSNQPQHF	TGCGCCAGCAGTCAATGGCCTGATAGCAATCAGCCCCAGCATTTT
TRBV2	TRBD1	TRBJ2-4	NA	CASSRQGSKAKNIQYF	TGTGCCAGCAGTAGACAGGGGTCAAAAGCCAAAAACATTCAGTACTTC
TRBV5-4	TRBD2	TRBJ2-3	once	CASSLARTSGDTDTQYF	TGTGCCAGCAGCTTGGCCCGAACTAGCGGGGACACAGATACGCAGTATTTT
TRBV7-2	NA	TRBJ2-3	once	CASSGVRADTQYF	TGTGCCAGCAGTGGGGTCAGGGCCGATACGCAGTATTTT
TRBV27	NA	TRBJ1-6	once	CASRWRKGPYNSPLHF	TGTGCCAGCAGATGGCGCAAGGGTCCCTATAATTCACCCCTCCACTTT
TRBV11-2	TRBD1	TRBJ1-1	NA	CASSDAGGALGTEAFF	TGTGCCAGCAGCGATGCAGGGGGGGCCCTCGGCACTGAAGCTTTCTTT
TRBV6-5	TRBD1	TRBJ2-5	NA	CASRDTTGKETQYF	TGTGCCAGCAGGGATACGACAGGGAAGGAGACCCAGTACTTC
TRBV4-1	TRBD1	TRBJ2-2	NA	CASSQDDRGSGELFF	TGCGCCAGCAGCCAAGACGACAGGGGATCCGGGGAGCTGTTTTTT
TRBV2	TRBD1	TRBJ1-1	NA	CASRGWGTGAMNTEAFF	TGTGCCAGCAGGGGTTGGGGGACAGGGGCAATGAACACTGAAGCTTTCTTT
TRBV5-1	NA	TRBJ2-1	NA	CASSPGAYNEQFF	TGCGCCAGCAGCCCGGGCGCCTACAATGAGCAGTTCTTC
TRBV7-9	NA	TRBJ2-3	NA	CASAVRDTDTQYF	TGTGCCAGCGCAGTCAGGGACACAGATACGCAGTATTTT
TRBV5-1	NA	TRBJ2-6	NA	CASSDAGNGANVLTF	TGCGCCAGCAGCGACGCGGGGAATGGGGCCAACGTCCTGACTTTC
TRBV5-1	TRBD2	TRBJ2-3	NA	CASSLGRERGADTQYF	TGCGCCAGCAGCTTGGGGCGGGAGAGGGGCGCAGATACGCAGTATTTT
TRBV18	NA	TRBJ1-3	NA	CASSPGLYSGNTIYF	TGTGCCAGCTCACCAGGACTGTACTCTGGAAACACCATATATTTT
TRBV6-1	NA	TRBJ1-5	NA	CASREDRSQPQHF	TGTGCCAGCAGGGAAGACCGGAGTCAGCCCCAGCATTTT
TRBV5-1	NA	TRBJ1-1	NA	CASSLASGTEAFF	TGCGCCAGCAGCTTGGCCTCGGGGACTGAAGCTTTCTTT
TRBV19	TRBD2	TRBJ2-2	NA	CASRGTSNTGELFF	TGTGCCAGTAGAGGGACTAGCAACACCGGGGAGCTGTTTTTT
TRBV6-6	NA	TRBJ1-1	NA	CASSTERDSSEAFF	TGTGCCAGCAGTACCGAAAGAGACAGCAGTGAAGCTTTCTTT
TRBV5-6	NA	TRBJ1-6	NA	CASSSKAYNSPLHF	TGTGCCAGCAGCTCCAAGGCTTATAATTCACCCCTCCACTTT
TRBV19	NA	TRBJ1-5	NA	CASSIVFGGNNQPQHF	TGTGCCAGTAGTATAGTTTTCGGGGGGAACAATCAGCCCCAGCATTTT
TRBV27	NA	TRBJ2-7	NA	CASSPPGALYEQYF	TGTGCCAGCAGCCCTCCGGGCGCCCTTTACGAGCAGTACTTC
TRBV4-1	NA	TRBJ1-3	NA	CASSLGRSRGRVISGNTIYF	TGCGCCAGCAGCCTGGGACGATCCCGCGGCAGGGTCATCTCCGGAAACACCATATATTTT
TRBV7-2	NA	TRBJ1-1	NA	CASSLFGDIEAFF	TGTGCCAGCAGCTTATTCGGAGATATAGAAGCTTTCTTT
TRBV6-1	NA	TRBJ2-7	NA	CASSQPGANYEQYF	TGTGCCAGCAGCCAACCCGGGGCCAACTACGAGCAGTACTTC
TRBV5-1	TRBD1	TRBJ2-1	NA	CASSSGQPGDEQFF	TGCGCCAGCAGCTCGGGACAGCCTGGGGATGAGCAGTTCTTC
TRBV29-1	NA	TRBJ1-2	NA	CSVGEQGERNYGYTF	TGCAGCGTGGGTGAACAGGGAGAGCGTAACTATGGCTACACCTTC
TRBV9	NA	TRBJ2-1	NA	CASSATGKDYNEQFF	TGTGCCAGCAGCGCGACAGGCAAGGACTACAATGAGCAGTTCTTC
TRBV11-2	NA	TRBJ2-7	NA	CASGYGGARGTYEQYF	TGTGCCAGCGGGTATGGGGGAGCCCGAGGAACCTACGAGCAGTACTTC
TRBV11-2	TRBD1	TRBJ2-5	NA	CASSQGTGSETQYF	TGTGCCAGCAGCCAGGGGACAGGGTCAGAGACCCAGTACTTC
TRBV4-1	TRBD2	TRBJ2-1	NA	CASRETLPGLAGGDEQFF	TGCGCCAGCAGGGAGACTCTACCGGGACTAGCGGGAGGCGATGAGCAGTTCTTC
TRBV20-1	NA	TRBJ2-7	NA	CSARKLDEQYF	TGCAGTGCTAGAAAATTAGACGAGCAGTACTTC
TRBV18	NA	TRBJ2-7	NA	CASSPGYEQYF	TGTGCCAGCTCACCAGGGTACGAGCAGTACTTC
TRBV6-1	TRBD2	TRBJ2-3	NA	CASSDSGVGTDTQYF	TGTGCCAGCAGTGATAGCGGGGTAGGCACAGATACGCAGTATTTT
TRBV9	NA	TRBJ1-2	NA	CASSAEFNYGYTF	TGTGCCAGCAGCGCTGAGTTTAACTATGGCTACACCTTC
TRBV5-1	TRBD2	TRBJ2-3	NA	CASSPRGFPRLAGGDADTQYF	TGCGCCAGCAGCCCTAGGGGCTTTCCACGACTAGCGGGAGGAGACGCAGATACGCAGTATTTT
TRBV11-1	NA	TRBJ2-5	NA	CASSLQGTGETQYF	TGTGCCAGCAGCCTACAGGGAACCGGGGAGACCCAGTACTTC